This note documents a single T cell receptor beta chain sequence. Its antigen is not identified. The data derive from a study of lymphopenia after photon versus proton radiotherapy. Study-wide findings and caveats: Relative stability marked proton patients; photon patients lost diversity and naive cells. After lymphocyte nadir, photon-treated repertoires showed oligoclonal expansion, especially CD8+ Temra. Larger post-nadir TCR diversity loss correlated inversely with survival in deceased patients.

Only in-frame clones appear in the TCRdb table, and some are missing; sequencing was by immunoSEQ multiplex PCR. The table records around 63,000 clones, around 87% of them present only once. Germline V gene lookup returns CDR1 LNHNV and CDR2 YYDKDF (reference sequence). This CDR3 is built from 18 residues. J lost 8 bases, V lost 2 bases, and 14 bases had no gene match. This chain uses TRBV15 with TRBJ1-4, with 10 bases that match TRBD1. The clonotype was recovered from an elderly man with esophageal cancer. The source material was peripheral blood, sampled from a patient treated with proton-based radiotherapy. Here the CDR3 reads CATSRPLGRTGGNEKLFF. The CDR3 coding sequence is TGTGCCACCAGCAGACCCCTAGGGCGGACAGGGGGAAACGAAAAACTGTTTTTT.